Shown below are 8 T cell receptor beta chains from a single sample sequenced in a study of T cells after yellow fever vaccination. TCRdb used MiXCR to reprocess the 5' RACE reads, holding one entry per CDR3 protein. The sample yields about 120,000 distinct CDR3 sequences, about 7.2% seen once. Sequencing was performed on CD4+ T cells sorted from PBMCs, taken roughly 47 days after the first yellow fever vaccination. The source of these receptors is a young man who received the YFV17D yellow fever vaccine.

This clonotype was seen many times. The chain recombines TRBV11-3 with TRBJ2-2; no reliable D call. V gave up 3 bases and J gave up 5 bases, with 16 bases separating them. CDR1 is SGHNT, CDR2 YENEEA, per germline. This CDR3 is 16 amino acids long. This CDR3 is CASSFRREHSTGELFF. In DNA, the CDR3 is TGTGCCAGCAGCTTCCGCCGCGAACACTCGACCGGGGAGCTGTTTTTT.

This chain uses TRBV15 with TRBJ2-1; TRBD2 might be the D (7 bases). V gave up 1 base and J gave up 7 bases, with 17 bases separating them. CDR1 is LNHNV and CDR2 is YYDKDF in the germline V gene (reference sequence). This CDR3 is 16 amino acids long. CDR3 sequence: CATSRGRGGGRNEQFF. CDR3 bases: TGTGCCACCAGCAGAGGGAGGGGGGGCGGCCGAAATGAGCAGTTCTTC.

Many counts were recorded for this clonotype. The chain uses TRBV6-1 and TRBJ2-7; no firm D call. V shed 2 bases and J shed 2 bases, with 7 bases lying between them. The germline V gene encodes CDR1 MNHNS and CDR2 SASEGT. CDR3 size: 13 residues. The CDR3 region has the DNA TGTGCCAGCAGTGAAATGCACCCCTACGAGCAGTACTTC. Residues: CASSEMHPYEQYF.

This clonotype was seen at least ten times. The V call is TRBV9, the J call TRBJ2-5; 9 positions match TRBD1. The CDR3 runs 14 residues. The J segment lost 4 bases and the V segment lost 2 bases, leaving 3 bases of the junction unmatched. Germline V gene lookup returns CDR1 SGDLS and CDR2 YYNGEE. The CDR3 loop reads CASSVMDRGETQYF. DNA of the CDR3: TGTGCCAGCAGCGTGATGGACAGGGGAGAGACCCAGTACTTC.

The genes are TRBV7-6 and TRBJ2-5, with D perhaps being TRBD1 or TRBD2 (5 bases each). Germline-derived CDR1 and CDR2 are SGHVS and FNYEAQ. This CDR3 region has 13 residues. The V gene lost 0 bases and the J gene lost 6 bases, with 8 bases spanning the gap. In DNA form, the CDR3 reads TGTGCCAGCAGCTTAGCAGGGACGAAGACCCAGTACTTC. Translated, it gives CASSLAGTKTQYF.

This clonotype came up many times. CDR3 DNA: TGCGCCAGCAGCTTGGACAGGGGCAATGAGCAGTTCTTC. Translated: CASSLDRGNEQFF. The chain links TRBV5-1 to TRBJ2-1; the match to TRBD1 covers 7 bases. CDR1 SGHRS and CDR2 YFSETQ come from the germline V gene. The V and J ends lost 0 bases and 6 bases, in that order; junction bases with no gene match: 0. This CDR3 is 13 amino acids long.

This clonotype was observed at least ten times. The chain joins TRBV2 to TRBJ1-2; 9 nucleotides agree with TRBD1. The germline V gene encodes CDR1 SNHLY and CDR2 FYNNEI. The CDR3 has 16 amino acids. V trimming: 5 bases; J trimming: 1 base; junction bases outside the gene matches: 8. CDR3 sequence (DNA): TGTGCCAGCAGTACACCCGGGACAGGGATTAACTATGGCTACACCTTC. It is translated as CASSTPGTGINYGYTF. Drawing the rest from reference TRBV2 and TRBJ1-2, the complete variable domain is EPEVTQTPSHQVTQMGQEVILRCVPISNHLYFYWYRQILGQKVEFLVSFYNNEISEKSEIFDDQFSVERPDGSNFTLKIRSTKLEDSAMYFCASSTPGTGINYGYTFGSGTRLTVV.

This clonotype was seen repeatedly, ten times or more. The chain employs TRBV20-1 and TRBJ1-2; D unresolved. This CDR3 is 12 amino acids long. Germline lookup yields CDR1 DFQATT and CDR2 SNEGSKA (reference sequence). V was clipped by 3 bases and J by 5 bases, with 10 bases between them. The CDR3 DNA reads TGCAGTGCTAGCCACACCAATTATGGCTACACCTTC. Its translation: CSASHTNYGYTF.